The source of this TCR beta chain is a study of CD8 T cells in Susac syndrome. Study-level background: Susac syndrome patients were untreated, on corticosteroids with some adding intravenous immunoglobulin, or on intravenous immunoglobulin only.

The CDR3 runs to 15 residues. Looked up from germline, CDR1 is SEHNR and CDR2 is FQNEAQ (reference sequence). Details on this clonotype: One end of the junction does not line up with germline, which may come from a read error.

Random hexamers were used to reverse transcribe about 0.5 to 1 ug of RNA. The TCR beta CDR3 was amplified by immunoSEQ multiplex PCR across 54 Vbeta, 13 Jbeta. TCRdb analysed the immunoSEQ multiplex PCR reads with MiXCR anew, one entry per CDR3 protein. Of around 170,000 distinct CDR3 sequences listed, over 90% were seen once; the top ten hold about 0.15%. The rearrangement links TRBV7-9 to TRBJ1-2, with 7 positions matching TRBD1. The sequenced sample consisted of CD8+ T cells from PBMCs. The clonotype comes from a human donor with Susac syndrome. CDR3 protein: CASTLRQGPNYGYTF. CDR3 DNA sequence: TGTGCCAGCACCTTACGACAGGGTCCCAACTATGGCTACACCTTC.